The source of this T cell receptor (beta chain) is a study of CD8 T cells in Susac syndrome. Study background: Among the Susac syndrome patients who underwent sequencing, more than 5 had clinically active disease, while about eight of them were in remission.

Germline V gives CDR1 MDHEN, CDR2 SYDVKM. The CDR3 length is 12 residues. V was clipped by 4 bases and J by 8 bases, with 11 bases between them. TCR beta was sequenced from blood CD8+ and CD4+ T cells. Fulfillment of recently defined diagnostic criteria for definite or probable disease was shown by the patients with Susac syndrome. While CD8+ and CD4+ T cells were isolated negatively, TEMRA cells were enriched by FACS. Random-hexamer reverse transcription was applied to roughly 0.5 to 1 ug RNA. TCRdb re-analysed the immunoSEQ multiplex PCR reads in MiXCR, keeping a single row per CDR3 protein. In the table there are 74,000 or so distinct CDR3 sequences, around 93% of which are singletons.

This clonotype was sampled from a human donor with Susac syndrome. The rearrangement joins TRBV28 to TRBJ1-2; D gene unclear. The specimen was CD4+ T cells from PBMCs. The chain's CDR3 is CASSSHRVGYTF. The CDR3 DNA reads as TGTGCCAGCAGTTCTCATAGGGTCGGCTACACCTTC.